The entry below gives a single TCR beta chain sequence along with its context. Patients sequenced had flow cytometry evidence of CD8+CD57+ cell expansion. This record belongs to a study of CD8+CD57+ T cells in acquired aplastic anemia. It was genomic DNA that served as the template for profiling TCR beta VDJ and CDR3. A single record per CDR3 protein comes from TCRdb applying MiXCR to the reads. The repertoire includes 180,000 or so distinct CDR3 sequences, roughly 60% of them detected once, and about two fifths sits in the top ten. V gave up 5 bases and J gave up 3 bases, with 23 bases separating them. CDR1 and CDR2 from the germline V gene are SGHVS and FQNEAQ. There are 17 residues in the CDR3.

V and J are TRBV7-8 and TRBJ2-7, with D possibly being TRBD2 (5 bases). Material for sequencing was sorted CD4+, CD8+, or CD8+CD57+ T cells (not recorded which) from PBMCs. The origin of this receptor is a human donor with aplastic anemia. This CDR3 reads CASSRTPPGTRDYEQYF. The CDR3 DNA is TGTGCCAGCAGCAGAACACCGCCGGGTACTAGGGACTACGAGCAGTACTTC.